This entry lists 5 T cell receptor beta chains sequenced from one sample in a study of Ad26.COV2.S vaccination and SARS-CoV-2 variants. Only in-frame clones appear in the TCRdb table, and some are missing; sequencing was by immunoSEQ multiplex PCR. Among hundreds of thousands of clones listed, roughly 87% were seen once. Documented treatment: roughly 20 received Ad26.COV2.S at low or high dose, single or two shots; 5 received placebo; per-sample allocation not given. The investigators took samples on day 63 after the first vaccine or placebo injection. The specimen comprised peripheral blood, sampled in a trial of Ad26.COV2.S vaccine versus placebo. These receptors came from a person aged 18-65 years who received the Ad26.COV2.S COVID-19 vaccine or a placebo.

This clone has a single count. The chain couples TRBV7-2 to TRBJ1-3; D is perhaps TRBD1 (5 bases). CDR1 is SGHTA and CDR2 is FQGNSA in the germline V gene. V was trimmed by 0 bases and J by 2 bases, leaving 8 bases between them. This CDR3 spans 15 amino acids. Here the CDR3 DNA reads TGTGCCAGCAGCTTAGCGGGGGAGGCTGGAAACACCATATATTTT. Its translation: CASSLAGEAGNTIYF.

The V and J genes are TRBV6-5 and TRBJ2-7, with D perhaps given as TRBD1 or TRBD2 (6 bases each). CDR1 and CDR2 from the germline V gene are MNHEY and SVGAGI. The V end lost 2 bases, the J end lost 3 bases, and 14 bases lay between the germline ends. The CDR3 consists of 15 residues. Here the CDR3 DNA reads TGTGCCAGCAGTTACGCCCCGGGGGCGGGCTACGAGCAGTACTTC. This codes for CASSYAPGAGYEQYF.

On this clone: The same CDR3 can be traced to other DNA sequences in this sample. The V and J genes are TRBV29-1 and TRBJ1-2, with 8 bases that match TRBD1. Germline V gene data show CDR1 as SQVTM and CDR2 as ANQGSEA. The CDR3 contains 13 residues. V was clipped by 4 bases and J by 8 bases; unmatched bases: 9. This chain's CDR3 is CSVVGQGAWGYTF. CDR3 bases: TGCAGCGTTGTGGGCCAGGGGGCTTGGGGCTACACCTTC.

This chain joins TRBV4-1 and TRBJ2-7, with no clear D. Germline V gives CDR1 MGHRA, CDR2 YSYEKL. The germline V and J ends were trimmed by 0 bases and 0 bases, with 12 bases remaining between them. This CDR3 has 16 residues. The CDR3 DNA is TGCGCCAGCAGCCAAGAAGGTACCGACAACTCCTACGAGCAGTACGTC. Translation: CASSQEGTDNSYEQYV.

The chain combines TRBV10-3 with TRBJ1-1; D not certain. The CDR3 extends over 11 amino acids. From germline, CDR1 is ENHRY and CDR2 SYGVKD. The V gene lost 8 bases and the J gene lost 5 bases, with 9 bases spanning the gap. The CDR3 here is CAIGPWTEAFF. Written as DNA, the CDR3 is TGTGCCATCGGACCGTGGACTGAAGCTTTCTTT.